These 8 T cell receptor beta chains came from one sample sequenced in a study of blood T cells in healthy people across ages. Then a second PCR, running roughly 7 to 11 cycles, was carried out with a sample-barcoded 5' primer and a J-beta primer mix. MiXCR, run by TCRdb on the 5' RACE reads, gives a single entry per CDR3 protein. The sample carries some 1.5 million distinct CDR3 sequences, roughly two fifths recorded once. Sequencing used blood. All receptors come from a woman in her late teens or twenties in good health.

This clonotype has only one observation. The V gene is TRBV7-2, the J gene TRBJ1-1; no firm D call. The V end was cut by 8 bases, the J end by 0 bases, with 16 bases between. The CDR3 consists of 15 residues. CDR1 and CDR2 from the germline V gene are SGHTA and FQGNSA. The CDR3 DNA is TGTGCCAGCCACCCCGGGCAGTATATGAACACTGAAGCTTTCTTT. Translated: CASHPGQYMNTEAFF.

This clonotype turned up a few times. V gene TRBV12-3 or TRBV12-4 combines with J gene TRBJ1-2; the D gene is possibly TRBD1 (5 bases). This CDR3 comprises 15 residues. Trimming removed 2 bases at V and 4 bases at J, with 14 bases between. The DNA of the CDR3 is TGTGCCAGCAGTTTAACGGGGGTGGGTGGCTATGGCTACACCTTC. This translates into CASSLTGVGGYGYTF.

The chain carries TRBV14 and TRBJ2-4; TRBD2 is a possible D gene (6 bases). CDR1 is SGHDN, CDR2 FVKESK, per germline. V dropped 1 base and J dropped 8 bases, with 15 bases sitting between them. This CDR3 contains 15 residues. The CDR3: CASSQGPGTRHIQYF. The CDR3 region has the DNA TGTGCCAGCAGCCAAGGTCCAGGGACTCGGCACATTCAGTACTTC.

The rearrangement uses TRBV7-9 and TRBJ1-2, with D possibly matching TRBD1 (5 bases). V was pared by 5 bases and J by 7 bases, with 14 bases between. Looked up from germline, CDR1 is SEHNR and CDR2 is FQNEAQ (reference sequence). The CDR3 spans 13 residues. CDR3 protein: CASSPLAGFGYTF. In DNA, the CDR3 is TGTGCCAGCAGCCCCCTGGCAGGGTTTGGCTACACCTTC.

The gene calls are TRBV5-1 and TRBJ2-1, with TRBD2 matching over 9 bases. The V gene's germline CDR1 is SGHRS and CDR2 YFSETQ. With V trimmed by 0 bases and J by 5 bases, 3 bases remained unmatched. This CDR3 spans 15 amino acids. The chain's CDR3 is CASSLVAGANNEQFF. The CDR3 region has the DNA TGCGCCAGCAGCTTGGTAGCGGGAGCGAACAATGAGCAGTTCTTC.

The chain is built from TRBV9 and TRBJ1-1; TRBD1 agrees at 7 bases. V shed 8 bases and J 1 base; nucleotides not matched to a gene: 8. Germline-derived CDR1 and CDR2 are SGDLS and YYNGEE. This CDR3 has 14 amino acids. CDR3 bases: TGTGCCAGTGGACGGGGACAGACGAACACTGAAGCTTTCTTT. It codes for CASGRGQTNTEAFF.

The chain carries TRBV20-1 and TRBJ1-4; no firm D call. Trimming removed 0 bases from V and 3 bases from J, with 8 bases in between. CDR3 length: 14 residues. Germline CDR1 and CDR2: DFQATT and SNEGSKA (reference sequence). CDR3 region: CSARETPSNEKLFF. Here the CDR3 DNA reads TGCAGTGCTAGAGAGACACCGTCTAATGAAAAACTGTTTTTT.

CDR3 amino acids: CSASTEVGLGETQFF. CDR3 nucleotides: TGCAGTGCTAGTACCGAGGTTGGCCTGGGGGAGACCCAGTTCTTC. The chain couples TRBV20-1 to TRBJ2-1; either TRBD1 or TRBD2 may fit D (5 bases each). Germline V gene sequence: CDR1 DFQATT, CDR2 SNEGSKA (reference sequence). V was clipped by 3 bases and J by 13 bases, with 25 bases between them. This CDR3 has 15 amino acids.